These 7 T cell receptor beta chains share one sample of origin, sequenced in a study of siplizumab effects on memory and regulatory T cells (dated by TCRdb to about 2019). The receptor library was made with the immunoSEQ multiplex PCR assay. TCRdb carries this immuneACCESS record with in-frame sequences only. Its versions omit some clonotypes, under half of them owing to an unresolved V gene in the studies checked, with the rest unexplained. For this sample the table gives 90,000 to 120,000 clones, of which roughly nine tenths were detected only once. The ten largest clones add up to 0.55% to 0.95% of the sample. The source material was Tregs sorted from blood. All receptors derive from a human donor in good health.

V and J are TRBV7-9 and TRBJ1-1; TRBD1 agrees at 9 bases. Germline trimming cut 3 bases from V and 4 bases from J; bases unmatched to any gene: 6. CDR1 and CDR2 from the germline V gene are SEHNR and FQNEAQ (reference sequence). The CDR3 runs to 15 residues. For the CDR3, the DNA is TGTGCCAGCAGCTTGGATGGGACAGGGATCACTGAAGCTTTCTTT. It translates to CASSLDGTGITEAFF.

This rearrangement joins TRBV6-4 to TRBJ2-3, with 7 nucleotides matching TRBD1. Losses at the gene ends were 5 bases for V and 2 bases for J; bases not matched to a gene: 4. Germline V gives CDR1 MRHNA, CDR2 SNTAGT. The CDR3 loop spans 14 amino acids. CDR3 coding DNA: TGTGCCAGCAGTCGGGACAGAAACACAGATACGCAGTATTTT. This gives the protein CASSRDRNTDTQYF.

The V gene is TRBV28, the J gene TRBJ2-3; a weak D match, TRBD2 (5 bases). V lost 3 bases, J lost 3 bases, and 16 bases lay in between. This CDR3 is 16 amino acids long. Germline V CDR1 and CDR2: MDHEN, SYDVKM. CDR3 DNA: TGTGCCAGCAGTTTTAGATTGGACCGGAGGACAGATACGCAGTATTTT. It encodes CASSFRLDRRTDTQYF. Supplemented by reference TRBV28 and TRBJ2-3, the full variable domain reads DVKVTQSSRYLVKRTGEKVFLECVQDMDHENMFWYRQDPGLGLRLIYFSYDVKMKEKGDIPEGYSVSREKKERFSLILESASTNQTSMYLCASSFRLDRRTDTQYFGPGTRLTVL.

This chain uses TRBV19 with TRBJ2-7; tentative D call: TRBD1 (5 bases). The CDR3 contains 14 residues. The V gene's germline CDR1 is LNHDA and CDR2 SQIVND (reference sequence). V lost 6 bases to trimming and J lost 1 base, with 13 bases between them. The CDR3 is CASSPGMRSYEQYF. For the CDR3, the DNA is TGTGCCAGTAGCCCAGGGATGCGGTCCTACGAGCAGTACTTC. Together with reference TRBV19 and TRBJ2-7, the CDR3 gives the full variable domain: DGGITQSPKYLFRKEGQNVTLSCEQNLNHDAMYWYRQDPGQGLRLIYYSQIVNDFQKGDIAEGYSVSREKKESFPLTVTSAQKNPTAFYLCASSPGMRSYEQYFGPGTRLTVT.

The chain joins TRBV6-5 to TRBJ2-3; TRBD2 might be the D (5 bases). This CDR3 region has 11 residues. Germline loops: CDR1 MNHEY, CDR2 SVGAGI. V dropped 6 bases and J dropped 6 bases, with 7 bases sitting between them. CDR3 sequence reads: CASSGVDTQYF. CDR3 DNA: TGTGCCAGCAGCGGGGTGGATACGCAGTATTTT.

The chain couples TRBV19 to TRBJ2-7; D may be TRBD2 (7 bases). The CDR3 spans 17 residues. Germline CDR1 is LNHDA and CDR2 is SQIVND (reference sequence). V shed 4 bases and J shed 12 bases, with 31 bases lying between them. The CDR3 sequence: CASSTMGGAQLALEVYF. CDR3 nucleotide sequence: TGTGCCAGTAGTACTATGGGGGGGGCACAACTAGCGCTGGAGGTGTACTTC.

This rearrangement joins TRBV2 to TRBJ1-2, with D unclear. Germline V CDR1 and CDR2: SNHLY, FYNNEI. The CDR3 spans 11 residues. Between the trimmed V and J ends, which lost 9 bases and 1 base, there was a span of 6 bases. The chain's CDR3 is CASRSNYGYTF. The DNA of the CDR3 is TGTGCCAGTAGGAGTAACTATGGCTACACCTTC.